Listed below are T cell receptor beta chains from one sample, sequenced in a study of beta chain features in type 1 diabetes. Libraries were prepared by immunoSEQ multiplex PCR; TCRdb keeps only in-frame clonotypes and omits some of them. Altogether 900,000 or so clones are present, roughly 15% being singletons, with the ten largest covering about 0.02%. Sequenced: naive CD4+ T cells from blood. These receptors came from a woman under 30 in good health. Each CDR3 is given without its conserved first and last residue.

cdr3_length: 12
j_call: TRBJ2-1
v_call: TRBV21-1
cdr3_aa: ASSKNGVNNEQF

cdr3_length: 14
j_call: TRBJ2-1
v_call: TRBV11-2
cdr3_aa: ASSLMLAGGYNEQF

cdr3_length: 16
j_call: TRBJ2-1
v_call: TRBV19
cdr3_aa: ASSNPWTSGSSYNEQF

cdr3_length: 13
j_call: TRBJ2-1
v_call: TRBV4-2
cdr3_aa: ASSPTLLSYNEQF

cdr3_length: 11
j_call: TRBJ2-6
v_call: TRBV4-1
cdr3_aa: ASSPDRARVLT

cdr3_length: 10
j_call: TRBJ2-7
v_call: TRBV10-3
cdr3_aa: AISESLGEQY

cdr3_length: 16
j_call: TRBJ1-3
v_call: TRBV5-6
cdr3_aa: ASSLAEDRDTTIGTIY

cdr3_length: 12
j_call: TRBJ2-1
v_call: TRBV15
cdr3_aa: ATSGMPIYNEQF

cdr3_length: 12
j_call: TRBJ2-3
v_call: TRBV29-1
cdr3_aa: SAGLAMSTDTQY

cdr3_length: 14
j_call: TRBJ2-3
v_call: TRBV25-1
cdr3_aa: ASSERGGSRTDTQY

cdr3_length: 13
j_call: TRBJ2-7
v_call: TRBV6-5
cdr3_aa: ASSYSSARGYEQY

cdr3_length: 12
j_call: TRBJ2-3
v_call: TRBV2
cdr3_aa: ASKIPPRLDTQY

cdr3_length: 12
j_call: TRBJ1-1
v_call: TRBV6-6
cdr3_aa: AISKTDRESEAF

cdr3_length: 12
j_call: TRBJ1-2
v_call: TRBV6-4
cdr3_aa: ASSDSRDSGGYT

cdr3_length: 12
j_call: TRBJ2-3
v_call: TRBV6-5
cdr3_aa: ASSYSTGVDTQY

cdr3_length: 13
j_call: TRBJ2-7
v_call: TRBV2
cdr3_aa: ASSETGFEAYEQY

cdr3_length: 13
j_call: TRBJ2-1
v_call: TRBV18
cdr3_aa: ASSPPAGALNEQF

cdr3_length: 12
j_call: TRBJ2-1
v_call: TRBV6-6
cdr3_aa: ASSYRGAYNEQF

cdr3_length: 15
j_call: TRBJ2-3
v_call: TRBV28
cdr3_aa: ASSMSGLAGGPDTQY